This T cell receptor (beta chain) was recovered during a study of identifying expanded T cells in peripheral blood. General observations from the study: Roughly two-week clone count variance significantly increased as total template count grew. Differentially abundant clones: 0.95 to 1.5 between replicates, just under 17 at 2 to 3 weeks, less than 20 at four.

Comments on this clone: Its antigen is not known.

Here immunoSEQ multiplex PCR was the method, and the copy in TCRdb shows in-frame clones only, minus some. The sample includes about 85,000 clones, over 75% of them seen just once. The length of the CDR3 is 13 residues. V lost 2 bases and J lost 10, with 9 bases in between. The germline CDR1 and CDR2 sequences are SGHAT and FQNNGV. The specimen was blood. The V gene is TRBV11-2, the J gene TRBJ1-6; tentative D call: TRBD1 (5 bases). This clonotype originated in a person aged 18-69 years in good health. Here the CDR3 DNA reads TGTGCCAGCAGCTTAAGGGGAGTGTCACCCCTCCACTTT. Protein product: CASSLRGVSPLHF.